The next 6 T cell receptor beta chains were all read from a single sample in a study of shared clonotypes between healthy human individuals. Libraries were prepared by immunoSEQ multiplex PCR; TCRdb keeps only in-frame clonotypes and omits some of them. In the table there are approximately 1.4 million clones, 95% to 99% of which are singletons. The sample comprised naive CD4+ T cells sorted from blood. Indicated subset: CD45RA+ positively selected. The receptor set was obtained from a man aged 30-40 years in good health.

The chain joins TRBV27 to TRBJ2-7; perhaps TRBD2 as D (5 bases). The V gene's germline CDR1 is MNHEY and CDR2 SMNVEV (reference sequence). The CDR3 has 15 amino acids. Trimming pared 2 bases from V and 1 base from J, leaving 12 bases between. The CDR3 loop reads CASSLGPGGSYEQYF. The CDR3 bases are TGTGCCAGCAGTTTAGGACCCGGAGGATCCTACGAGCAGTACTTC.

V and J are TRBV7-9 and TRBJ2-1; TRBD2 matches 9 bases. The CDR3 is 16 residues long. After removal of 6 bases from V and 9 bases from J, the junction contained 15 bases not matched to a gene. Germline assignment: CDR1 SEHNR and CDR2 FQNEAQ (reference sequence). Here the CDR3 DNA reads TGTGCCAGCAGTCGCACCGGGACTAGCCTCCAGACTGAGCAGTTCTTC. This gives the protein CASSRTGTSLQTEQFF.

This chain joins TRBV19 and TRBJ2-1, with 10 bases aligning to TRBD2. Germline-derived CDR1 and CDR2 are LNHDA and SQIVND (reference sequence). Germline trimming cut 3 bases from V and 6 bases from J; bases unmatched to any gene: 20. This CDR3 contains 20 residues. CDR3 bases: TGTGCCAGTAGTATCCCCCTCGTTGGAGTAGCGGGAGGAGGTGGCAATGAGCAGTTCTTC. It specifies CASSIPLVGVAGGGGNEQFF.

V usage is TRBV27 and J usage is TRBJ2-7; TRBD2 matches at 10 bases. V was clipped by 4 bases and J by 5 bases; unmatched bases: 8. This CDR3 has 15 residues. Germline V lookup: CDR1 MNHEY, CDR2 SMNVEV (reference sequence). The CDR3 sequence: CASSWSGRATNEQYF. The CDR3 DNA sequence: TGTGCCAGCAGTTGGAGCGGGAGGGCAACCAACGAGCAGTACTTC.

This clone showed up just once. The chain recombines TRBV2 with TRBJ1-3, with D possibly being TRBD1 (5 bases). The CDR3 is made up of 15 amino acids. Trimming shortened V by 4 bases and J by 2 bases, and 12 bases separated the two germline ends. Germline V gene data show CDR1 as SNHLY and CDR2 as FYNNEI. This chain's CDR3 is CASSGGREAGNTIYF. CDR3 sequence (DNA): TGTGCCAGCAGTGGGGGACGTGAGGCTGGAAACACCATATATTTT.

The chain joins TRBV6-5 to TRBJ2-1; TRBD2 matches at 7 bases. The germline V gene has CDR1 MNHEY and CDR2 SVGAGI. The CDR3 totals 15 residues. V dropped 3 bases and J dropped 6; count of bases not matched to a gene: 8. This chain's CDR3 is CASSYGLAVRNEQFF. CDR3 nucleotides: TGTGCCAGCAGTTATGGTCTAGCGGTCCGCAATGAGCAGTTCTTC.